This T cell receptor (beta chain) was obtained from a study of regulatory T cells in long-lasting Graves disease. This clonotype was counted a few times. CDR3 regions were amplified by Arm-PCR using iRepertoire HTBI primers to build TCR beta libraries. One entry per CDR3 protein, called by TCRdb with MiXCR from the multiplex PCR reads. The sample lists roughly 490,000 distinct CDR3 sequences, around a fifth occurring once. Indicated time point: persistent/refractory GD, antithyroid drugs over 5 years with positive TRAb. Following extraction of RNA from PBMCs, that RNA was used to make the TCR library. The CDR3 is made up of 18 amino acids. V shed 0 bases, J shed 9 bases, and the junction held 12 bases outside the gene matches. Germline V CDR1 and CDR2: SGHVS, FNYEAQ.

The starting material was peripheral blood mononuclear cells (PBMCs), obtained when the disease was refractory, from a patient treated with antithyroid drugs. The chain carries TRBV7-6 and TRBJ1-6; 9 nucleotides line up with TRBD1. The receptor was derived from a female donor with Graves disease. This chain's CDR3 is CASSLAPQDGTGSSPLHF. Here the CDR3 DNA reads TGTGCCAGCAGCTTAGCCCCCCAAGACGGGACAGGGAGTTCACCCCTCCACTTT.